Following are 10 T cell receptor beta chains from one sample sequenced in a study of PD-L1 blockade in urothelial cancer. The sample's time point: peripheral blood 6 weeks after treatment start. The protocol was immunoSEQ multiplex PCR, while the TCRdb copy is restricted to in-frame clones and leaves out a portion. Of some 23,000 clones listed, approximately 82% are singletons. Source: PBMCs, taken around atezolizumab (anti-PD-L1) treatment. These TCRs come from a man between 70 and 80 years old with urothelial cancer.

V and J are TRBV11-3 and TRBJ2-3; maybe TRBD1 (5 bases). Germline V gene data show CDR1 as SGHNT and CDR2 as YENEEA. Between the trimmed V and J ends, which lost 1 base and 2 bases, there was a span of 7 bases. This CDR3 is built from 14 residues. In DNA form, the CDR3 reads TGTGCCAGCAGCTTAGTAGGGGCCACAGATACGCAGTATTTT. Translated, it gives CASSLVGATDTQYF.

The CDR3 nucleotides read TGTGCCAGCAGCCCTGGACAGGAGAATCAGCCCCAGCATTTT. This gives the protein CASSPGQENQPQHF. The chain has TRBV27 and TRBJ1-5; 7 bases agree with TRBD1. The CDR3 extends over 14 amino acids. From germline, CDR1 is MNHEY and CDR2 SMNVEV (reference sequence). The V gene end was trimmed by 6 bases and the J gene end by 4 bases; junction bases not matched to a gene: 6.

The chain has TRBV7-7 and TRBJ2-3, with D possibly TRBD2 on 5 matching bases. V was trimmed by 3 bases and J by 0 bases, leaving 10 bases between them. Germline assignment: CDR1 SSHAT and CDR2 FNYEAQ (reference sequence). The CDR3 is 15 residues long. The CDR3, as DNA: TGTGCCAGCAGCTTCAGCGGCACTAGCACAGATACGCAGTATTTT. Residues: CASSFSGTSTDTQYF. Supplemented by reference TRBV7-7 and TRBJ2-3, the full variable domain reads GAGVSQSPRYKVTKRGQDVTLRCDPISSHATLYWYQQALGQGPEFLTYFNYEAQPDKSGLPSDRFSAERPEGSISTLTIQRTEQRDSAMYRCASSFSGTSTDTQYFGPGTRLTVL.

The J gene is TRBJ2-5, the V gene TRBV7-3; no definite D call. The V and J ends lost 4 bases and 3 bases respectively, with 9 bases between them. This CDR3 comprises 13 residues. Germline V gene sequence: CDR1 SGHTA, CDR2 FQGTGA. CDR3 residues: CASSSGLEETQYF. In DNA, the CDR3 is TGTGCCAGCAGCTCCGGTTTGGAAGAGACCCAGTACTTC.

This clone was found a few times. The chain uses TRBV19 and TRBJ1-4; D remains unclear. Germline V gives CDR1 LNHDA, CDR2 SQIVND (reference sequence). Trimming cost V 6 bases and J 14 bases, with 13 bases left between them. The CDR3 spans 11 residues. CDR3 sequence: CASSNGLLLFF. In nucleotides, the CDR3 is TGTGCCAGTAGCAACGGACTGTTGCTGTTTTTT.

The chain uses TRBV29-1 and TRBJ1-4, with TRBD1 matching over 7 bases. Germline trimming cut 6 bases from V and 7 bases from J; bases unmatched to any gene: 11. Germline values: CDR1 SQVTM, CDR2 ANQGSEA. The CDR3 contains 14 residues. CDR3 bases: TGCAGCGTCCAACCCGACAGGGATTTTGAAAAACTGTTTTTT. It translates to CSVQPDRDFEKLFF.

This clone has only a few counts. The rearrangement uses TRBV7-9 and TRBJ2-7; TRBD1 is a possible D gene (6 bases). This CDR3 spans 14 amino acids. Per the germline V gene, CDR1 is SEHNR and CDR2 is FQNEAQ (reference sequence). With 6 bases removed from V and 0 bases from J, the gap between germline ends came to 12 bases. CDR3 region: CASRARTDSYEQYF. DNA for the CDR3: TGTGCCAGCAGGGCGAGGACAGACTCCTACGAGCAGTACTTC.

Written as DNA, the CDR3 is TGTGCCAGCAGCCTCCAGGGAGGTCAGAACTATGGCTACACCTTC. Its protein is CASSLQGGQNYGYTF. The chain couples TRBV7-2 to TRBJ1-2; D might be TRBD1 (5 bases). V lost 5 bases and J lost 2, with 15 bases in between. This CDR3 comprises 15 residues. CDR1 and CDR2 (germline): SGHTA, FQGNSA.

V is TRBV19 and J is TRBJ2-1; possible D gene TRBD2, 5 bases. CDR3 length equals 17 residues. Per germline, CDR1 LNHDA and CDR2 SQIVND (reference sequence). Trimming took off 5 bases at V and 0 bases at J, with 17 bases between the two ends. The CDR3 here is CASSPGRSGDSYNEQFF. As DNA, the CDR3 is TGTGCCAGTAGTCCCGGTCGGAGCGGAGACTCCTACAATGAGCAGTTCTTC.

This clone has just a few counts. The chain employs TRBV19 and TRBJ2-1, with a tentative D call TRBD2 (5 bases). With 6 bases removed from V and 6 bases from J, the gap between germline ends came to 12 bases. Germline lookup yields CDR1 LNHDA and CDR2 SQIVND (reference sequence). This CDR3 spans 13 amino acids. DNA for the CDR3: TGTGCCAGTAGAGCCGATACTAGCAATGAGCAGTTCTTC. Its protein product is CASRADTSNEQFF. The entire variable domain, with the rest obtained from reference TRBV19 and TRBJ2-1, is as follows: DGGITQSPKYLFRKEGQNVTLSCEQNLNHDAMYWYRQDPGQGLRLIYYSQIVNDFQKGDIAEGYSVSREKKESFPLTVTSAQKNPTAFYLCASRADTSNEQFFGPGTRLTVL.